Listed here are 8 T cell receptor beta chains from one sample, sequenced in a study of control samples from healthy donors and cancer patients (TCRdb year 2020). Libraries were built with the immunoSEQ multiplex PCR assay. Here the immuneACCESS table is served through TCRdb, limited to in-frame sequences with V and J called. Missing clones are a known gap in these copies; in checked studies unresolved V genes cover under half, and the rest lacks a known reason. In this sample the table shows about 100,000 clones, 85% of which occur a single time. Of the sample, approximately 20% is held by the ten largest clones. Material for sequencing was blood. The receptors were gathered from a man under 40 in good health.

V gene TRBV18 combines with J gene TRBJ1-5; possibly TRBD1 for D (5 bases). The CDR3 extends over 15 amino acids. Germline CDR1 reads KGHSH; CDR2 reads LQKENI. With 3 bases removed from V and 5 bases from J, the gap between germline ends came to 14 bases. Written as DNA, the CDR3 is TGTGCCAGCTCACCGGGCCTGGGGCTCCATCAGCCCCAGCATTTT. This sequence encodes CASSPGLGLHQPQHF.

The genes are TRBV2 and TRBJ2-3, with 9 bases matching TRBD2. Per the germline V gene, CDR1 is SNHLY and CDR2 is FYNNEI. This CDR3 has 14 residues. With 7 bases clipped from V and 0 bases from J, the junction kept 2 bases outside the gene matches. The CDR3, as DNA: TGTGCCAGCAAACTAGCGGGTAGCACAGATACGCAGTATTTT. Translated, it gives CASKLAGSTDTQYF.

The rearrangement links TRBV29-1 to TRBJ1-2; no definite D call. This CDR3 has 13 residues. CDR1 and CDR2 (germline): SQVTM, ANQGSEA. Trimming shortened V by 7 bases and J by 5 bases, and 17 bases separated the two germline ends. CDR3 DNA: TGCAGCGCGACCGCGGGTGCAACGTATGGCTACACCTTC. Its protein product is CSATAGATYGYTF.

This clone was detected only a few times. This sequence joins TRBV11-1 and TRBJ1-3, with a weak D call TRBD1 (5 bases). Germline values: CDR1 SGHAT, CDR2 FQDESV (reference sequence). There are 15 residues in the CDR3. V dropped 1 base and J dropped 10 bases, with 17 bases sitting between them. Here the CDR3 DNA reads TGTGCCAGCAGCTTAGTCGGGACCGCTGTGAGGACCATATATTTT. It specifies CASSLVGTAVRTIYF. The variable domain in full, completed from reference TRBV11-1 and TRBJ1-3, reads EAEVAQSPRYKITEKSQAVAFWCDPISGHATLYWYRQILGQGPELLVQFQDESVVDDSQLPKDRFSAERLKGVDSTLKIQPAELGDSAMYLCASSLVGTAVRTIYFGEGSWLTVV.

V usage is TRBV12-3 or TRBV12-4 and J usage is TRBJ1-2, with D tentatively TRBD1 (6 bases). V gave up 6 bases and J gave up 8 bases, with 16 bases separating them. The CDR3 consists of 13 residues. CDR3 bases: TGTGCCAGCAGGTCGGACAGACTTGGCGGCTACACCTTC. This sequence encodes CASRSDRLGGYTF.

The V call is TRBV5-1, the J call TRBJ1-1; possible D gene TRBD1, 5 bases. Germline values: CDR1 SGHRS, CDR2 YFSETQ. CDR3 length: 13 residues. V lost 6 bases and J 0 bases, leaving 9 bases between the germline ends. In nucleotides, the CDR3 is TGCGCCAGCACCCGGGACTTGAACACTGAAGCTTTCTTT. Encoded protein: CASTRDLNTEAFF.

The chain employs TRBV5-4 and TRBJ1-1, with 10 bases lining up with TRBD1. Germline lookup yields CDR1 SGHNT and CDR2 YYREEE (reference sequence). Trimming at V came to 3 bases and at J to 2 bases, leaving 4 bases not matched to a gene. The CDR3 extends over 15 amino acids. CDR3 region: CASSSRDRGNTEAFF. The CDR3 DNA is TGTGCCAGCAGCTCCCGGGACAGGGGTAACACTGAAGCTTTCTTT.

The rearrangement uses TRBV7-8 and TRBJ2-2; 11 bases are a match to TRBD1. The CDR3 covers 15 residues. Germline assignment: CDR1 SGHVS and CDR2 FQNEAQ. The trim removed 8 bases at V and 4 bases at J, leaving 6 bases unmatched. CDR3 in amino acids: CASRLGTGGTGELFF. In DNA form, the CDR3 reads TGTGCCAGCCGACTCGGGACAGGGGGCACCGGGGAGCTGTTTTTT.